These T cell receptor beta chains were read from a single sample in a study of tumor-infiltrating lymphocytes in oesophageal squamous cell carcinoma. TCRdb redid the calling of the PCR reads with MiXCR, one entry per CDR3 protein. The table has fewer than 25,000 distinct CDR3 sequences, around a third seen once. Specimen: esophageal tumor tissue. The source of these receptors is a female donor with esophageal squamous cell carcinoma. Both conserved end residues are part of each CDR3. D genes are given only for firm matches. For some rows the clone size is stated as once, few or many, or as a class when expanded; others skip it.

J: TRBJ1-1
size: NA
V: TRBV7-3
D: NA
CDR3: CASSFGGGTEAFF
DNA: TGTGCCAGCAGCTTTGGGGGGGGGACTGAAGCTTTCTTT

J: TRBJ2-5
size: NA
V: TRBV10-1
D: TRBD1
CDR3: CASSESTGQGQETQYF
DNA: TGCGCCAGCAGTGAGTCGACGGGACAGGGGCAAGAGACCCAGTACTTC

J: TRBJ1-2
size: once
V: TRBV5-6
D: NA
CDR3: CASSPDRINYGYTF
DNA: TGTGCCAGCAGCCCCGACAGAATTAACTATGGCTACACCTTC

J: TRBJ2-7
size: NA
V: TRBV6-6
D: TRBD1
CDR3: CASSYRVDRGGNEQYF
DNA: TGTGCCAGCAGTTACCGAGTCGACAGGGGGGGCAACGAGCAGTACTTC

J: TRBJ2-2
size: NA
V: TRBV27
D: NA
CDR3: CASSLLLNTGELFF
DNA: TGTGCCAGCAGTTTACTTTTGAACACCGGGGAGCTGTTTTTT

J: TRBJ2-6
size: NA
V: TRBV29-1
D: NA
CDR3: CSVEYETSRSGANVLTF
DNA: TGCAGCGTTGAATATGAGACTTCTCGCTCTGGGGCCAACGTCCTGACTTTC

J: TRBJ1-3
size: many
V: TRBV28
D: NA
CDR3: CASSTIRNTIYF
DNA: TGTGCCAGCAGTACAATCAGAAACACCATATATTTT

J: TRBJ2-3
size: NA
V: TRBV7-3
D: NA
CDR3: CASSEESNTQYF
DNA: TGTGCCAGCTCCGAGGAAAGTAATACGCAGTATTTT

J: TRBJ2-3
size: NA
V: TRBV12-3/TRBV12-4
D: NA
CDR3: CASSSRRTIDSSYEQYF
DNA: TGTGCCAGCAGTTCTCGAAGGACTATCGACTCCTCCTACGAGCAGTATTTT

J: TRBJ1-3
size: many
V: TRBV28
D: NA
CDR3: CASSFTGSGNTIYF
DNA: TGTGCCAGCAGTTTTACAGGGTCTGGAAACACCATATATTTT

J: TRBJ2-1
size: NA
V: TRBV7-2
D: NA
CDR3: CASSEQETQFF
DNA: TGTGCCAGCAGCGAACAAGAGACCCAGTTCTTC

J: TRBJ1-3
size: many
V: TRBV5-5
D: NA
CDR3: CASSILVGNTIYF
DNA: TGTGCCAGCAGCATTCTTGTAGGAAACACCATATATTTT

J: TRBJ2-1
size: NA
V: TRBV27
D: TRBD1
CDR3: CASRNRGGFYNEQFF
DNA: TGTGCCAGCAGGAACAGGGGTGGGTTCTACAATGAGCAGTTCTTC

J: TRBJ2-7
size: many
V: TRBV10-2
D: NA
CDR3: CASSEPGPHYEQYF
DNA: TGCGCCAGCAGTGAGCCGGGACCGCACTACGAGCAGTACTTC

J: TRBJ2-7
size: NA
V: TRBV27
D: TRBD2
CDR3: CASSFGVSGRGTDTQYF
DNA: TGTGCCAGCAGTTTCGGGGTCAGCGGGAGGGGCACAGATACGCAGTACTTC

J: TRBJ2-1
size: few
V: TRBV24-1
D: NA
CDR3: CATSEGSARSHNEQFF
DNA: TGTGCCACCAGTGAGGGATCTGCCCGATCCCACAATGAGCAGTTCTTC

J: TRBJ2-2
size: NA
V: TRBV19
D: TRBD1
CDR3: CASKPRTGTGGELFF
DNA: TGTGCCAGTAAACCCCGGACAGGGACGGGCGGGGAGCTGTTTTTT

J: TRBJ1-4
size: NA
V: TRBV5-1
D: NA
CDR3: CASSLMGGTTNEKLFF
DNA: TGCGCCAGCAGCTTGATGGGCGGCACAACTAATGAAAAACTGTTTTTT

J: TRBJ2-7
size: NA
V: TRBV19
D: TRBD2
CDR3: CASRISAGGEQYF
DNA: TGTGCCAGTAGAATCTCAGCGGGAGGCGAGCAGTACTTC

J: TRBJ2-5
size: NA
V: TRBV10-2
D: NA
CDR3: CASSGNRIQETQYF
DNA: TGCGCCAGCAGTGGAAACAGGATCCAAGAGACCCAGTACTTC

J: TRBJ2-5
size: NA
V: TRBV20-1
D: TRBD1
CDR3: CSARTGSMETQYF
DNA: TGCAGTGCAAGGACAGGGAGTATGGAGACCCAGTACTTC

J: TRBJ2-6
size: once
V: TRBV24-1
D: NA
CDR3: CATGISGANVLTF
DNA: TGTGCCACCGGGATCTCTGGGGCCAACGTCCTGACTTTC

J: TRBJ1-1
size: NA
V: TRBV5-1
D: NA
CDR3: CASSLGGARTEAFF
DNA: TGCGCCAGCAGCCTCGGGGGGGCCAGGACTGAAGCTTTCTTT

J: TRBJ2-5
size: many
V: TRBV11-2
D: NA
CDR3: CASSRGTVPQETQYF
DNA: TGTGCCAGCAGCCGCGGGACAGTCCCCCAAGAGACCCAGTACTTC

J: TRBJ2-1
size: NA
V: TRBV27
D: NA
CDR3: CASSLGRNTDAQFF
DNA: TGTGCCAGCAGTTTGGGCAGAAACACAGATGCGCAGTTCTTC

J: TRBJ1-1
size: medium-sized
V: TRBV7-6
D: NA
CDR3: CASSLGSAGVGGGYTEAFF
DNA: TGTGCCAGCAGCTTAGGATCGGCGGGGGTGGGGGGAGGGTACACTGAAGCTTTCTTT

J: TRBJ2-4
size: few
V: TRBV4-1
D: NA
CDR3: CASSKWQLTKNIQYF
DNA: TGCGCCAGCAGTAAGTGGCAGTTAACCAAAAACATTCAGTACTTC